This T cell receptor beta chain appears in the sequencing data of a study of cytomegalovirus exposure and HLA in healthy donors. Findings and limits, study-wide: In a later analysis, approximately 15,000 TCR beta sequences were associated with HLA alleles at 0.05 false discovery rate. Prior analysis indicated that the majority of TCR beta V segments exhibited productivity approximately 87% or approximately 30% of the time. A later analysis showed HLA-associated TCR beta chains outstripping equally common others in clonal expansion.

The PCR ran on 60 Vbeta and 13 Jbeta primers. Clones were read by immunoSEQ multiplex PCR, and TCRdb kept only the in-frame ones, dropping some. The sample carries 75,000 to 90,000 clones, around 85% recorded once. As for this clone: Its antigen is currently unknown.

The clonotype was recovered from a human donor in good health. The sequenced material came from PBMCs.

The CDR3 loop reads CASSFTVNTEAFF. The CDR3 DNA is TGTGCCAGCAGTTTCACAGTGAACACTGAAGCTTTCTTT. This rearrangement joins TRBV6-5 to TRBJ1-1; D remains ambiguous. This CDR3 comprises 13 residues. Germline values: CDR1 MNHEY, CDR2 SVGAGI. Trimming removed 4 bases from V and 0 bases from J, with 6 bases in between.